These 32 T cell receptor beta chains were all obtained from the same sample, sequenced in a study of blood T cells in healthy people across ages. Next came a second PCR, run for about 6 to 12 cycles, which used a sample-barcoded 5' primer along with a J-beta primer mix. TCRdb reanalysed the 5' RACE reads using MiXCR and keeps one entry per CDR3 protein. The sample lists under 2,000,000 distinct CDR3 sequences; around half were seen once. The sample comprised blood. The receptors come from a woman aged 40 to 50 in good health.

CDR3 residues: CASSFFASAGGFTGELFF. The CDR3 DNA reads TGTGCCAGCAGTTTCTTTGCTTCGGCAGGGGGCTTCACCGGGGAGCTGTTTTTT. The chain combines TRBV28 with TRBJ2-2; the match to TRBD1 covers 8 bases. The CDR3 spans 18 residues. CDR1 and CDR2 from the germline V gene are MDHEN and SYDVKM. V shed 3 bases and J 4 bases; nucleotides not matched to a gene: 13.

This sequence joins TRBV24-1 and TRBJ2-3; tentative D call: TRBD1 (6 bases). The CDR3 spans 14 residues. Looked up from germline, CDR1 is KGHDR and CDR2 is SFDVKD. The germline V and J ends were trimmed by 4 bases and 6 bases, with 13 bases remaining between them. The CDR3 DNA is TGTGCCACCAGTGAAGCCGGGACAAAGGATACGCAGTATTTT. Amino acids: CATSEAGTKDTQYF.

V and J are TRBV7-2 and TRBJ2-6, with TRBD1 matching 10 bases. Germline V lookup: CDR1 SGHTA, CDR2 FQGNSA. With V trimmed by 2 bases and J by 1 base, 5 bases remained unmatched. The CDR3 consists of 18 residues. CDR3 nucleotides: TGTGCCAGCAGCTTAAGGTCGGGACAGGGGTCTGGGGCCAACGTCCTGACTTTC. This gives the protein CASSLRSGQGSGANVLTF.

This clonotype occurred once. The CDR3 bases are TGCGCCAGCAGTGTAGGGGACGCGGGAAGCTATGGCTACACCTTC. This encodes CASSVGDAGSYGYTF. The chain combines TRBV10-2 with TRBJ1-2; a possible D gene is TRBD1 (5 bases). The germline CDR1 and CDR2 sequences are WSHSY and SAAADI. With 4 bases removed from V and 4 bases from J, the gap between germline ends came to 16 bases. The length of the CDR3 is 15 residues.

The V and J genes are TRBV20-1 and TRBJ2-7; 8 nucleotides line up with TRBD2. The CDR3 is made up of 16 amino acids. V was clipped by 0 bases and J by 7 bases; unmatched bases: 14. Germline lookup yields CDR1 DFQATT and CDR2 SNEGSKA (reference sequence). CDR3 sequence: CSARDPDAGGAKEQYF. The CDR3 DNA sequence: TGCAGTGCTAGAGACCCCGACGCCGGGGGGGCCAAAGAGCAGTACTTC.

V usage is TRBV18 and J usage is TRBJ2-6, with D perhaps being TRBD1 or TRBD2 (5 bases each). CDR3 length: 16 amino acids. Germline V gene data show CDR1 as KGHSH and CDR2 as LQKENI. Trimming stripped 8 bases from V and 0 bases from J, with 14 bases between. In DNA form, the CDR3 reads TGTGCCAGCCGAAGGGACGGGACCTCTGGGGCCAACGTCCTGACTTTC. It encodes CASRRDGTSGANVLTF. The full variable domain, rest sourced from reference TRBV18 and TRBJ2-6, is NAGVMQNPRHLVRRRGQEARLRCSPMKGHSHVYWYRQLPEEGLKFMVYLQKENIIDESGMPKERFSAEFPKEGPSILRIQQVVRGDSAAYFCASRRDGTSGANVLTFGAGSRLTVL.

This clonotype was seen repeatedly, ten times or more. J is TRBJ2-6 and V is TRBV4-1; D is ambiguous. V lost 2 bases and J 0 bases, leaving 5 bases between the germline ends. Germline CDR1 and CDR2: MGHRA and YSYEKL. The CDR3 spans 15 residues. CDR3 bases: TGCGCCAGCAGCCAAATTGCCTCTGGGGCCAACGTCCTGACTTTC. Residues: CASSQIASGANVLTF.

The gene calls are TRBV6-5 and TRBJ2-1; D call uncertain. Between the trimmed V and J ends, which lost 2 bases and 13 bases, there was a span of 27 bases. Germline lookup yields CDR1 MNHEY and CDR2 SVGAGI. The CDR3 spans 17 residues. This chain's CDR3 is CASSYGSRLILEETQFF. The CDR3 DNA reads as TGTGCCAGCAGTTACGGGTCGAGGTTAATATTGGAAGAGACCCAGTTCTTC.

The V and J genes are TRBV9 and TRBJ2-5; D might be TRBD2 (6 bases). Germline V gene lookup returns CDR1 SGDLS and CDR2 YYNGEE. The CDR3 is made up of 15 amino acids. V was trimmed by 0 bases and J by 1 base, leaving 10 bases between them. CDR3 coding DNA: TGTGCCAGCAGCGTAGGGGCGACTAGCCAAGAGACCCAGTACTTC. Amino acid sequence: CASSVGATSQETQYF.

V is TRBV21-1 and J is TRBJ2-7; the table gives TRBD1 as D, unverified against the DNA. TRBV21-1 is a recognized pseudogene. This CDR3 is 13 amino acids long. CDR3 in amino acids: CASSKQGSYEQYF. CDR3 bases: TGTGCCAGCAGCAAACAGGGATCCTACGAGCAGTACTTC.

The chain employs TRBV7-9 and TRBJ2-6, with 8 bases that match TRBD1. This CDR3 spans 16 amino acids. The germline CDR1 and CDR2 sequences are SEHNR and FQNEAQ (reference sequence). V was clipped by 4 bases and J by 3 bases; unmatched bases: 5. The CDR3 DNA sequence: TGTGCCAGCAGCTCACCAGGGGGCGTTGGGGCCAACGTCCTGACTTTC. This translates into CASSSPGGVGANVLTF.

In DNA, the CDR3 is TGTGCCACCAGCAGAGTCGGGGGCTCCTACGAGCAGTACTTC. Protein sequence: CATSRVGGSYEQYF. The chain employs TRBV15 and TRBJ2-5; tentative D call: TRBD2 (6 bases). The tail of the sequence fits TRBJ2-7 better, so the J call may be wrong. Germline CDR1 is LNHNV and CDR2 is YYDKDF (reference sequence). This CDR3 is built from 14 residues.

In its sample, this clonotype was seen a few times. The chain links TRBV7-2 to TRBJ1-1; D is unresolved. The CDR3 is made up of 14 amino acids. Trimming took off 0 bases at V and 4 bases at J, with 9 bases between the two ends. CDR1 is SGHTA, CDR2 FQGNSA, per germline. The CDR3 coding sequence is TGTGCCAGCAGCTTAGCGGCCCAGGCCACTGAAGCTTTCTTT. This gives the protein CASSLAAQATEAFF.

In this sample, this clonotype turned up a few times. The V call is TRBV27, the J call TRBJ1-2; 7 nucleotides line up with TRBD1. After removal of 0 bases from V and 0 bases from J, the junction contained 7 bases not matched to a gene. This CDR3 has 17 residues. Germline V gene lookup returns CDR1 MNHEY and CDR2 SMNVEV (reference sequence). CDR3 protein: CASSLSIGDRANYGYTF. In DNA form, the CDR3 reads TGTGCCAGCAGTTTATCGATAGGGGACAGAGCTAACTATGGCTACACCTTC.

This rearrangement joins TRBV13 to TRBJ1-2; D might be TRBD1 (5 bases). V was cut by 7 bases and J by 5 bases, with 17 bases left in between. Germline V CDR1 and CDR2: PRHDT, FYEKMQ (reference sequence). The CDR3 extends over 14 amino acids. The CDR3 DNA sequence: TGTGCCAGCAAGCCAGGCCCAGGGAATTATGGCTACACCTTC. This translates into CASKPGPGNYGYTF.

This chain links TRBV28 with TRBJ2-4; D might be TRBD2 (5 bases). Germline V gene lookup returns CDR1 MDHEN and CDR2 SYDVKM. The CDR3 consists of 12 residues. V lost 3 bases and J lost 5, with 5 bases in between. CDR3 coding DNA: TGTGCCAGCAGTTTGCGGGAAAACATTCAGTACTTC. Translation gives CASSLRENIQYF.

The chain is built from TRBV12-3 or TRBV12-4 and TRBJ1-1; TRBD1 agrees at 7 bases. The CDR3 loop spans 14 amino acids. Unmatched junction bases numbered 13, after V lost 5 bases and J lost 10 bases. The DNA of the CDR3 is TGTGCCAGCAGTCCGTACGACAGGGAATCTGGAGCTTTCTTT. It encodes CASSPYDRESGAFF.

The J gene is TRBJ2-1, the V gene TRBV9; 7 bases fit TRBD2. The CDR3 sequence is 17 residues long. With V trimmed by 4 bases and J by 5 bases, 15 bases remained unmatched. Germline V lookup: CDR1 SGDLS, CDR2 YYNGEE. The CDR3 here is CASSSGATGLPNNEQFF. Written as DNA, the CDR3 is TGTGCCAGCAGCTCAGGTGCGACGGGACTACCCAACAATGAGCAGTTCTTC.

The V call is TRBV29-1, the J call TRBJ2-4, with D possibly matching TRBD1 (5 bases). Trimming stripped 4 bases from V and 3 bases from J, with 13 bases between. In germline, CDR1 is SQVTM, CDR2 ANQGSEA. The CDR3 sequence is 14 residues long. CDR3 residues: CSVVARAHKNIQYF. CDR3 DNA: TGCAGCGTTGTGGCCAGGGCTCACAAAAACATTCAGTACTTC. Full variable domain (outside the CDR3, taken from reference TRBV29-1 and TRBJ2-4): SAVISQKPSRDICQRGTSLTIQCQVDSQVTMMFWYRQQPGQSLTLIATANQGSEATYESGFVIDKFPISRPNLTFSTLTVSNMSPEDSSIYLCSVVARAHKNIQYFGAGTRLSVL.

The chain joins TRBV12-3 or TRBV12-4 to TRBJ1-6; D might be TRBD1 (6 bases). The V end lost 6 bases, the J end lost 9 bases, and 18 bases lay between the germline ends. This CDR3 has 15 amino acids. CDR3 in DNA: TGTGCCAGCAGCCCGCAGGGGCTCGTTGGTTCACCCCTCCACTTT. It specifies CASSPQGLVGSPLHF.

This chain uses TRBV7-9 with TRBJ1-2, with a weak D call TRBD1 (5 bases). This CDR3 contains 16 residues. V lost 5 bases, J lost 6 bases, and 22 bases lay in between. CDR1 and CDR2 from the germline V gene are SEHNR and FQNEAQ (reference sequence). The CDR3 nucleotides are TGTGCCAGCAGCCCATTTGACTTATCCGGGGCGGATGGCTACACCTTC. Residues: CASSPFDLSGADGYTF.

The chain carries TRBV10-2 and TRBJ2-7; D could derive from TRBD1 or TRBD2 (5 bases each). The CDR3 length is 14 residues. Germline V gene sequence: CDR1 WSHSY, CDR2 SAAADI. Trimming pared 3 bases from V and 3 bases from J, leaving 12 bases between. The CDR3 nucleotides read TGCGCCAGCAGTGACATTGGGACGAACTACGAGCAGTACTTC. Its protein is CASSDIGTNYEQYF.

The V call is TRBV15, the J call TRBJ2-3; D gene unclear. The ends were cut back, 2 bases at V and 2 bases at J, with 11 bases in the middle. The CDR3 extends over 15 amino acids. Germline assignment: CDR1 LNHNV and CDR2 YYDKDF (reference sequence). The DNA of the CDR3 is TGTGCCACCAGCAGACGGACCGGAATCACAGATACGCAGTATTTT. Translation gives CATSRRTGITDTQYF.

The CDR3 DNA follows: TGTGCCAGCAGTCCGGACAGGATGGTCCACGAGCAGTACTTC. Translated: CASSPDRMVHEQYF. The V gene is TRBV6-2 or TRBV6-3, the J gene TRBJ2-7; 7 nucleotides agree with TRBD1. Germline trimming cut 5 bases from V and 5 bases from J; bases unmatched to any gene: 9. Germline-derived CDR1 and CDR2 are MNHEY and SVGEGT. This CDR3 spans 14 amino acids.

This chain joins TRBV29-1 and TRBJ2-2; D gene unclear. Germline CDR1 reads SQVTM; CDR2 reads ANQGSEA. This CDR3 is 14 amino acids long. V shed 7 bases and J shed 4 bases, with 16 bases lying between them. This CDR3 reads CSAERGSTTGELFF. In DNA, the CDR3 is TGCAGCGCAGAGCGAGGCAGCACCACCGGGGAGCTGTTTTTT.

In this sample, this clonotype turned up a few times. The chain joins TRBV4-1 to TRBJ2-7; 8 nucleotides agree with TRBD1. V gave up 2 bases and J gave up 6 bases; unmatched junction bases: 6. CDR3 size: 14 residues. Germline CDR1 and CDR2: MGHRA and YSYEKL. The CDR3 loop reads CASSQPRTGLEQYF. CDR3 bases: TGCGCCAGCAGCCAACCGCGGACAGGGCTCGAGCAGTACTTC.

This clonotype appeared a few times. The chain carries TRBV7-9 and TRBJ2-1; D is unresolved. The last part of the DNA fits TRBJ2-7 better; the J call may be wrong. From germline, CDR1 is SEHNR and CDR2 FQNEAQ (reference sequence). The CDR3 runs to 16 residues. CDR3 in DNA: TGTGCCAGCAGCGCCCGACGGAAGAGCTCCTACAATGAGCAGTACTTC. Protein product: CASSARRKSSYNEQYF.

There are a few counts of this clonotype. The CDR3 nucleotides read TGTGCCAGCGGATTGCGGGGGGGCCAGGAGACCCAGTACTTC. Its protein is CASGLRGGQETQYF. The chain has TRBV7-2 and TRBJ2-5; TRBD2 matches 9 bases. The CDR3 loop spans 14 amino acids. V lost 8 bases to trimming and J lost 5 bases; unmatched junction nucleotides: 9. Germline V gene sequence: CDR1 SGHTA, CDR2 FQGNSA.

In its sample, this clonotype was seen a few times. The rearrangement joins TRBV29-1 to TRBJ2-5; D is possibly TRBD1 or TRBD2 (5 bases each). The germline gives CDR1 SQVTM, CDR2 ANQGSEA. V gave up 6 bases and J gave up 11 bases, with 28 bases separating them. The CDR3 spans 15 residues. CDR3 DNA: TGCAGCGTCGCAGAACTAAGACTGGAGAGGGGAGAGCAGTACTTC. It translates to CSVAELRLERGEQYF.

In this sample, this clonotype turned up a few times. V usage is TRBV4-1 and J usage is TRBJ1-2; D gene unclear. The CDR3 extends over 14 amino acids. Germline assignment: CDR1 MGHRA and CDR2 YSYEKL. The V gene lost 1 base and the J gene lost 4 bases, with 10 bases spanning the gap. CDR3 sequence reads: CASSQVGGIYGYTF. The CDR3 bases are TGCGCCAGCAGCCAAGTCGGTGGGATCTATGGCTACACCTTC.

In its sample, this clonotype was seen a few times. The rearrangement joins TRBV7-9 to TRBJ2-7; D is possibly TRBD1 (5 bases). This CDR3 is 14 amino acids long. V was cut by 5 bases and J by 4 bases, with 15 bases left in between. Germline CDR1 is SEHNR and CDR2 is FQNEAQ (reference sequence). The DNA of the CDR3 is TGTGCCAGCAGCCCTCCCGATCAGGGTTACGAGCAGTACTTC. Its protein product is CASSPPDQGYEQYF.

This clonotype was seen a handful of times. This chain joins TRBV28 and TRBJ2-1; D may be TRBD2 (5 bases). Looked up from germline, CDR1 is MDHEN and CDR2 is SYDVKM. The CDR3 sequence is 16 residues long. The V end lost 2 bases, the J end lost 0 bases, and 11 bases lay between the germline ends. In DNA, the CDR3 is TGTGCCAGCAGTTTACCCGGGATCAGCTCCTACAATGAGCAGTTCTTC. Protein: CASSLPGISSYNEQFF.